These 18 T cell receptor beta chains came from one sample sequenced in a study of blood T cell repertoires in COVID-19. TCRdb keeps only in-frame clones here, not all; method: immunoSEQ multiplex PCR. The sample lists 250,000 to 400,000 clones, more than 75% occurring once. The specimen sequenced was PBMCs or T cells enriched from blood (not recorded which). These receptors all come from a man between 60 and 70 years old who had recovered from COVID-19.

This clone has a single count. The rearrangement uses TRBV19 and TRBJ1-1; 7 positions agree with TRBD1. The CDR3 is 16 amino acids. The germline V gene has CDR1 LNHDA and CDR2 SQIVND (reference sequence). Trimming took 2 bases from V and 0 from J; bases not matched to a gene: 6. CDR3 protein: CASSIQGGRVNTEAFF. The CDR3 region has the DNA TGTGCCAGTAGTATACAAGGGGGCCGGGTGAACACTGAAGCTTTCTTT.

The CDR3 sequence is CASSLDTGPGGYTF. CDR3 coding DNA: TGTGCCAGCAGCTTAGATACAGGGCCGGGTGGCTACACCTTC. The chain has TRBV7-2 and TRBJ1-2; a possible D gene is TRBD1 (6 bases). The CDR3 is made up of 14 amino acids. Germline-derived CDR1 and CDR2 are SGHTA and FQGNSA. V was trimmed by 1 base and J by 7 bases, leaving 13 bases between them.

The CDR3 bases are TGTGCCAGCAGCTTAGTAGGGACAGCGGACACCGAAAAACTGTTTTTT. Translated: CASSLVGTADTEKLFF. V gene TRBV7-9 combines with J gene TRBJ1-4, with 7 bases fitting TRBD1. CDR3 length: 16 residues. Germline V gives CDR1 SEHNR, CDR2 FQNEAQ (reference sequence). V dropped 1 base and J dropped 8; count of bases not matched to a gene: 10. The full variable domain, with the rest looked up from reference TRBV7-9 and TRBJ1-4, is DTGVSQNPRHKITKRGQNVTFRCDPISEHNRLYWYRQTLGQGPEFLTYFQNEAQLEKSRLLSDRFSAERPKGSFSTLEIQRTEQGDSAMYLCASSLVGTADTEKLFFGSGTQLSVL.

The V gene is TRBV19, the J gene TRBJ1-2; TRBD1 aligns across 9 bases. This CDR3 is 14 amino acids long. J lost 7 bases, V lost 6 bases, and 9 bases had no gene match. Germline V gives CDR1 LNHDA, CDR2 SQIVND (reference sequence). The CDR3 DNA sequence: TGTGCCAGTAGCAAAGACAGGGGGAGGGGTGGCTACACCTTC. Protein product: CASSKDRGRGGYTF.

The gene calls are TRBV7-9 and TRBJ2-1; TRBD1 might be the D (5 bases). V lost 4 bases, J lost 5 bases, and 6 bases lay in between. From germline, CDR1 is SEHNR and CDR2 FQNEAQ (reference sequence). The CDR3 spans 12 residues. CDR3 sequence (DNA): TGTGCCAGCAGCTCACAGGACAATGAGCAGTTCTTC. It codes for CASSSQDNEQFF.

This sequence joins TRBV28 and TRBJ2-1; D call uncertain. CDR1 is MDHEN and CDR2 is SYDVKM in the germline V gene. With 7 bases removed from V and 8 bases from J, the gap between germline ends came to 9 bases. CDR3 length equals 11 residues. The CDR3 loop is CASNGGDEQFF. The CDR3 coding sequence is TGTGCCAGCAATGGCGGAGATGAGCAGTTCTTC.

This chain uses TRBV25-1 with TRBJ2-7; D perhaps matches TRBD2 (7 bases). The CDR3 covers 12 residues. The V end was cut by 5 bases, the J end by 7 bases, with 12 bases between. The germline gives CDR1 MGHDK, CDR2 SYGVNS. The CDR3 protein is CASSWGGVEQYF. CDR3 DNA: TGTGCCAGCAGTTGGGGGGGCGTGGAGCAGTACTTC.

V and J are TRBV3-1 (or the pseudogene TRBV3-2) and TRBJ2-2; D is perhaps TRBD1 (5 bases). Germline V gene lookup returns CDR1 LGHDT and CDR2 YNNKEL (reference sequence). The germline V and J ends were trimmed by 4 bases and 1 base, with 7 bases remaining between them. The CDR3 spans 14 residues. CDR3 in DNA: TGTGCCAGCAGCCGCAGGGAGAACACCGGGGAGCTGTTTTTT. Its protein product is CASSRRENTGELFF.

The chain combines TRBV9 with TRBJ1-1; 8 nucleotides match TRBD1. This CDR3 is built from 15 residues. Trimming took 0 bases from V and 0 from J; bases not matched to a gene: 1. Per germline, CDR1 SGDLS and CDR2 YYNGEE. The CDR3 DNA sequence: TGTGCCAGCAGCGTAGGACAGGGGATGAACACTGAAGCTTTCTTT. It encodes CASSVGQGMNTEAFF.

The rearrangement uses TRBV3-1 (or the pseudogene TRBV3-2) and TRBJ1-2; D ambiguous. This CDR3 has 14 amino acids. Trimming stripped 1 base from V and 5 bases from J, with 11 bases between. Germline V CDR1 and CDR2: LGHDT, YNNKEL (reference sequence). Written as DNA, the CDR3 is TGTGCCAGCAGCCAAGCCGGAGACCTATATGGCTACACCTTC. Translating it yields CASSQAGDLYGYTF.

The chain couples TRBV5-1 to TRBJ2-2; tentatively, D is TRBD1 (5 bases). The CDR3 extends over 13 amino acids. CDR1 and CDR2 (germline): SGHRS, YFSETQ. The V and J ends lost 5 bases and 4 bases respectively, with 9 bases between them. The DNA for the CDR3 is TGCGCCAGCAGGGTTAGGGGCACCGGGGAGCTGTTTTTT. Translating gives CASRVRGTGELFF.

This clone was found once. The chain uses TRBV24-1 and TRBJ2-7, with D tentatively TRBD1 (5 bases). The V end was cut by 4 bases, the J end by 4 bases, with 16 bases between. The CDR3 extends over 15 amino acids. CDR1 is KGHDR and CDR2 is SFDVKD in the germline V gene. CDR3 loop: CATSERKGVLYEQYF. DNA for the CDR3: TGTGCCACCAGTGAACGGAAAGGGGTTCTGTACGAGCAGTACTTC.

The rearrangement joins TRBV15 to TRBJ2-7; perhaps TRBD1 as D (6 bases). The CDR3 has 16 amino acids. Per germline, CDR1 LNHNV and CDR2 YYDKDF (reference sequence). Trimming took off 5 bases at V and 2 bases at J, with 19 bases between the two ends. Written as DNA, the CDR3 is TGTGCCACCAGCCCTCTTCTTACCGGGACACCCTACGAGCAGTACTTC. Protein: CATSPLLTGTPYEQYF.

Worth noting for this clone: Other nucleotide sequences from this sample produce the same CDR3. The genes are TRBV11-2 and TRBJ2-1; 8 bases map to TRBD2. After removal of 2 bases from V and 0 bases from J, the junction contained 0 bases not matched to a gene. CDR1 and CDR2 (germline): SGHAT, FQNNGV. There are 15 residues in the CDR3. The CDR3 loop reads CASSLSGSSYNEQFF. In nucleotides, the CDR3 is TGTGCCAGCAGCTTAAGCGGGAGCTCCTACAATGAGCAGTTCTTC. Complete variable domain (other parts from reference TRBV11-2 and TRBJ2-1): EAGVAQSPRYKIIEKRQSVAFWCNPISGHATLYWYQQILGQGPKLLIQFQNNGVVDDSQLPKDRFSAERLKGVDSTLKIQPAKLEDSAVYLCASSLSGSSYNEQFFGPGTRLTVL.

The chain links TRBV9 to TRBJ1-1, with D possibly TRBD1 on 6 matching bases. Germline V gives CDR1 SGDLS, CDR2 YYNGEE. V was cut by 3 bases and J by 4 bases, with 13 bases left in between. The CDR3 loop spans 14 amino acids. CDR3 amino acids: CASSANSGVTEAFF. The CDR3, as DNA: TGTGCCAGCAGCGCAAACTCAGGGGTCACTGAAGCTTTCTTT.

V and J are TRBV5-1 and TRBJ1-1, with 8 bases that match TRBD1. This CDR3 contains 15 residues. From germline, CDR1 is SGHRS and CDR2 YFSETQ. The V segment lost 2 bases and the J segment 3 bases; nucleotides outside the gene matches: 6. CDR3 nucleotide sequence: TGCGCCAGCAGCTTTAACAGGGGGAGCGACACTGAAGCTTTCTTT. Translation: CASSFNRGSDTEAFF.

The rearrangement uses TRBV19 and TRBJ2-7; the D is unclear. The length of the CDR3 is 15 residues. CDR1 is LNHDA, CDR2 SQIVND, per germline (reference sequence). Trimming removed 7 bases from V and 2 bases from J, with 18 bases in between. The CDR3 loop is CASTFRFGETYEQYF. CDR3 sequence (DNA): TGTGCCAGTACTTTTAGGTTCGGAGAAACCTACGAGCAGTACTTC.

CDR3 amino acids: CASSLGVLTGDYYNEQFF. The CDR3 region has the DNA TGTGCCAGCAGCTTAGGGGTCCTGACAGGGGACTACTACAATGAGCAGTTCTTC. The chain links TRBV11-2 to TRBJ2-1; the D gene is possibly TRBD1 (8 bases). Trimming removed 1 base at V and 3 bases at J, with 19 bases between. CDR3 length: 18 amino acids. CDR1 is SGHAT and CDR2 is FQNNGV in the germline V gene.